These 6 T cell receptor beta chains share one sample of origin, sequenced in a study of siplizumab effects on memory and regulatory T cells. Assay: immunoSEQ multiplex PCR; the TCRdb copy retains only in-frame clones and omits some. This sample has approximately 58,000 clones, with 85% to 95% found just once. Input material: CD8+ T cells sorted from blood. These TCRs come from a human donor in good health.

This clone was seen just once. The chain joins TRBV14 to TRBJ1-2; TRBD1 aligns across 8 bases. Germline V lookup: CDR1 SGHDN, CDR2 FVKESK. V shed 2 bases and J 5 bases; nucleotides not matched to a gene: 7. The CDR3 is 15 residues long. The CDR3 region is CASSQPGQEAYGYTF. CDR3 nucleotides: TGTGCCAGCAGCCAACCGGGACAGGAGGCATATGGCTACACCTTC.

The chain couples TRBV5-5 to TRBJ1-2; a possible D gene is TRBD1 (5 bases). The CDR3 spans 15 residues. Germline values: CDR1 SGHKS, CDR2 YYEKEE (reference sequence). The V end lost 4 bases, the J end lost 4 bases, and 17 bases lay between the germline ends. CDR3 sequence (DNA): TGTGCCAGCAGCCAATGGGACGGGGCTGTCTATGGCTACACCTTC. Encoded protein: CASSQWDGAVYGYTF.

V usage is TRBV27 and J usage is TRBJ1-2; D is ambiguous. The germline V and J ends were trimmed by 5 bases and 2 bases, with 12 bases remaining between them. The CDR3 has 14 amino acids. Germline assignment: CDR1 MNHEY and CDR2 SMNVEV (reference sequence). The CDR3 region is CASSPRQTNYGYTF. In DNA form, the CDR3 reads TGTGCCAGCAGTCCCCGGCAAACCAACTATGGCTACACCTTC.

The chain employs TRBV7-9 and TRBJ2-2; 13 positions match TRBD2. The V segment lost 5 bases and the J segment 2 bases; nucleotides outside the gene matches: 5. Looked up from germline, CDR1 is SEHNR and CDR2 is FQNEAQ (reference sequence). This CDR3 comprises 17 residues. The CDR3 sequence is CASSARTSGSNTGELFF. The CDR3 coding sequence is TGTGCCAGCAGCGCTCGGACTAGCGGGAGTAACACCGGGGAGCTGTTTTTT.

This clone was seen a single time. The chain carries TRBV7-5 and TRBJ2-3. TRBV7-5 is termed a pseudogene. The CDR3 has 13 amino acids. This CDR3 reads CASSLEYTDTQYF. CDR3 in DNA: TGTGCCAGCAGCTTAGAGTACACAGATACGCAGTATTTT.

This chain links TRBV7-3 with TRBJ2-1; TRBD2 agrees at 13 bases. This CDR3 contains 18 residues. Germline V gene lookup returns CDR1 SGHTA and CDR2 FQGTGA. V lost 1 base to trimming and J lost 4 bases; unmatched junction nucleotides: 7. The CDR3 DNA sequence: TGTGCCAGCAGCTTAAGCCCACTAGCGGGAGGGTTTTACAATGAGCAGTTCTTC. It translates to CASSLSPLAGGFYNEQFF.